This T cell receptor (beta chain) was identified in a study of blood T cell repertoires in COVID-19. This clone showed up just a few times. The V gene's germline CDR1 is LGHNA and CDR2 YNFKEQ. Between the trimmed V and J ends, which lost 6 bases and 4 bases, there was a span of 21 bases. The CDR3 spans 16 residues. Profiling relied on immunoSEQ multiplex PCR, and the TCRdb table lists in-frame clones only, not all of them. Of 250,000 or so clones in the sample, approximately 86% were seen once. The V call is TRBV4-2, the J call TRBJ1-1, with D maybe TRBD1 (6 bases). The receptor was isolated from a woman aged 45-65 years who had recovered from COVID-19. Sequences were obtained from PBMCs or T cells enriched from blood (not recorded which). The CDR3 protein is CASRPLGGAVGTEAFF. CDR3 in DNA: TGTGCCAGCAGACCTCTTGGGGGGGCGGTGGGCACTGAAGCTTTCTTT.